Listed below are T cell receptor beta chains from one sample, sequenced in a study of glioma-infiltrating T cells. TCRdb fed the multiplex PCR reads into MiXCR, producing one record per CDR3 protein. The data show some 4,300 distinct CDR3 sequences, under 25% seen once. The material sequenced was glioma tissue, nonneoplastic brain tissue, or PBMCs (not recorded which). Receptors originate from a human donor with low-grade glioma or glioblastoma, undergoing nonglioma brain surgery, or in good health (not recorded which). CDR3s include the opening cysteine and the closing phenylalanine or tryptophan. The D gene is left open where the match is weak. For some rows the clone size is stated as once, few or many, or as a class when expanded; others skip it.

abundance: -; j_gene: TRBJ1-5; v_gene: TRBV19; len: 16; d_gene: -; CDR3aa: CASSISKGPGNQPQHF; CDR3nt: TGTGCCAGTAGTATAAGTAAAGGGCCTGGCAATCAGCCCCAGCATTTT
abundance: medium-sized; j_gene: TRBJ2-1; v_gene: TRBV6-1; len: 14; d_gene: -; CDR3aa: CASSIGVSYNEQFF; CDR3nt: TGTGCCAGCAGTATCGGGGTCTCCTACAATGAGCAGTTCTTC
abundance: medium-sized; j_gene: TRBJ2-1; v_gene: TRBV7-3; len: 14; d_gene: TRBD2; CDR3aa: CASSAGTSGGALFF; CDR3nt: TGTGCCAGCAGCGCGGGAACTAGCGGGGGGGCCCTGTTCTTC
abundance: medium-sized; j_gene: TRBJ1-4; v_gene: TRBV28; len: 13; d_gene: TRBD1; CDR3aa: CATAGQGYEKLFF; CDR3nt: TGTGCCACCGCGGGACAGGGGTATGAAAAACTGTTTTTT
abundance: many; j_gene: TRBJ2-5; v_gene: TRBV5-4; len: 13; d_gene: TRBD1; CDR3aa: CASSLDRGETQYF; CDR3nt: TGTGCCAGCAGCTTGGACAGGGGGGAGACCCAGTACTTC
abundance: many; j_gene: TRBJ2-3; v_gene: TRBV12-3/TRBV12-4; len: 15; d_gene: -; CDR3aa: CASSPPGGGTDTQYF; CDR3nt: TGTGCCAGCAGTCCCCCGGGGGGCGGCACAGATACGCAGTATTTT
abundance: -; j_gene: TRBJ2-1; v_gene: TRBV6-1; len: 15; d_gene: TRBD1; CDR3aa: CASSEGDRGYNEQFF; CDR3nt: TGTGCCAGCAGTGAAGGGGACAGGGGCTACAATGAGCAGTTCTTC
abundance: medium-sized; j_gene: TRBJ2-7; v_gene: TRBV28; len: 14; d_gene: TRBD1; CDR3aa: CASSSLTGDNEQYF; CDR3nt: TGTGCCAGCAGTTCCCTAACAGGGGATAACGAGCAGTACTTC
abundance: medium-sized; j_gene: TRBJ1-2; v_gene: TRBV7-2; len: 14; d_gene: -; CDR3aa: CASSLERGLHGYTF; CDR3nt: TGTGCCAGCAGCTTAGAACGGGGGCTACATGGCTACACCTTC
abundance: medium-sized; j_gene: TRBJ2-7; v_gene: TRBV6-1; len: 14; d_gene: -; CDR3aa: CASSEEDQLLEQYF; CDR3nt: TGTGCCAGCAGTGAGGAGGACCAACTCCTCGAGCAGTACTTC
abundance: medium-sized; j_gene: TRBJ2-1; v_gene: TRBV4-1; len: 13; d_gene: -; CDR3aa: CASSHLEGNEQFF; CDR3nt: TGCGCCAGCAGCCACCTTGAGGGCAATGAGCAGTTCTTC
abundance: -; j_gene: TRBJ1-3; v_gene: TRBV5-6; len: 19; d_gene: -; CDR3aa: CASSLFLGPQGPSGNTIYF; CDR3nt: TGTGCCAGCAGCTTATTTCTCGGACCCCAGGGACCCTCTGGAAACACCATATATTTT
abundance: many; j_gene: TRBJ1-5; v_gene: TRBV19; len: 14; d_gene: -; CDR3aa: CASSIISGREPQHF; CDR3nt: TGTGCCAGTAGTATAATTTCCGGACGGGAGCCCCAGCATTTT
abundance: medium-sized; j_gene: TRBJ1-1; v_gene: TRBV18; len: 15; d_gene: -; CDR3aa: CASSPSGRTNTEAFF; CDR3nt: TGTGCCAGCTCACCATCGGGACGGACAAACACTGAAGCTTTCTTT
abundance: medium-sized; j_gene: TRBJ2-7; v_gene: TRBV7-9; len: 13; d_gene: TRBD2; CDR3aa: CASSLSGGYEQYF; CDR3nt: TGTGCCAGCAGCCTCAGCGGGGGGTACGAGCAGTACTTC
abundance: many; j_gene: TRBJ1-2; v_gene: TRBV7-9; len: 13; d_gene: -; CDR3aa: CASSSGQGDGYTF; CDR3nt: TGTGCCAGCAGCTCCGGACAAGGCGATGGCTACACCTTC
abundance: -; j_gene: TRBJ1-2; v_gene: TRBV29-1; len: 13; d_gene: -; CDR3aa: CSVYVEWDYGYTF; CDR3nt: TGCAGCGTGTATGTGGAGTGGGACTATGGCTACACCTTC
abundance: medium-sized; j_gene: TRBJ1-1; v_gene: TRBV7-3; len: 16; d_gene: -; CDR3aa: CASSLRTVGMNTEAFF; CDR3nt: TGTGCCAGCAGCTTACGGACAGTGGGTATGAACACTGAAGCTTTCTTT
abundance: many; j_gene: TRBJ2-3; v_gene: TRBV10-2; len: 16; d_gene: TRBD2; CDR3aa: CASSELAGGLTDTQYF; CDR3nt: TGCGCCAGCAGTGAACTAGCGGGGGGCCTCACAGATACGCAGTATTTT
abundance: many; j_gene: TRBJ2-7; v_gene: TRBV5-1; len: 13; d_gene: TRBD1; CDR3aa: CASSLTGDYEQYF; CDR3nt: TGCGCCAGCAGCTTAACAGGGGACTACGAGCAGTACTTC
abundance: many; j_gene: TRBJ1-1; v_gene: TRBV5-6; len: 13; d_gene: -; CDR3aa: CASSSTGDTEAFF; CDR3nt: TGTGCCAGCAGCTCGACTGGGGACACTGAAGCTTTCTTT
abundance: -; j_gene: TRBJ2-3; v_gene: TRBV7-9; len: 11; d_gene: -; CDR3aa: CASSFLETQYF; CDR3nt: TGTGCCAGCAGCTTCCTGGAGACCCAGTACTTT
abundance: medium-sized; j_gene: TRBJ1-5; v_gene: TRBV20-1; len: 13; d_gene: -; CDR3aa: CSARETGNQPQHF; CDR3nt: TGCAGTGCTAGAGAGACCGGCAATCAGCCCCAGCATTTT
abundance: many; j_gene: TRBJ2-3; v_gene: TRBV11-2; len: 16; d_gene: -; CDR3aa: CASSSLNTGNTDTQYF; CDR3nt: TGTGCCAGCAGCTCGCTTAATACTGGTAACACAGATACGCAGTATTTT
abundance: -; j_gene: TRBJ1-2; v_gene: TRBV20-1; len: 14; d_gene: -; CDR3aa: CSALVKALNYNYTF; CDR3nt: TGCAGTGCCCTGGTTAAAGCCCTAAACTATAACTACACCTTC
abundance: many; j_gene: TRBJ2-6; v_gene: TRBV10-3; len: 17; d_gene: -; CDR3aa: CAISDADSASGANVLTF; CDR3nt: TGTGCCATCAGTGACGCCGACAGCGCCTCAGGGGCCAACGTCCTGACTTTC
abundance: -; j_gene: TRBJ2-6; v_gene: TRBV30; len: 19; d_gene: TRBD1; CDR3aa: CAWSVVGQAILSGANVLTF; CDR3nt: TGTGCCTGGAGTGTGGTGGGACAGGCTATTCTCTCTGGGGCCAACGTCCTGACTTTC